This T cell receptor beta chain was identified in a study of CD8+ T cells in alopecia areata. As for the study in general: Treated patients swallowed 5 to 10 mg of oral tofacitinib twice daily. Once tofacitinib had been taken for 6 to 18 months, 6 months off drug followed.

General study points: Normal skin contains resident alphabeta T cells, and these are also sequenced in scalp samples.

After removal of 3 bases from V and 2 bases from J, the junction contained 6 bases not matched to a gene. The CDR3 length is 14 residues. Per germline, CDR1 SQVTM and CDR2 ANQGSEA. Turning to this clone: Its target is not known.

Those with alopecia areata gave lesional scalp punch biopsies and peripheral blood. RNA extraction was followed by reverse transcription into cDNA, which acted as the sequencing template. Assay: immunoSEQ multiplex PCR; the TCRdb copy retains only in-frame clones and omits some. Among about 140,000 clones listed, around three fifths were seen once. Sequenced material: CD4+ T cells sorted from blood, taken at week 0. The chain couples TRBV29-1 to TRBJ1-1; 7 bases map to TRBD1. The origin of this receptor is a human donor with alopecia areata. CDR3 DNA sequence: TGCAGCGTTGACCTGGGGACAGCCAACACTGAAGCTTTCTTT. This codes for CSVDLGTANTEAFF.